These T cell receptor beta chains were read from a single sample in a study of post-analysis software for immune sequencing data. TCRdb reanalysed the PCR reads using MiXCR and keeps one entry per CDR3 protein. The sample has about 820,000 distinct CDR3 sequences; approximately 53% are singletons. What was sequenced was blood. The origin of the receptors is a girl aged 10 to 17 with multiple sclerosis. Both conserved end residues are part of each CDR3. D genes are given only for firm matches. The size of a clone is reported for some rows only, either as once, few or many, or as a class for expanded clones.

v_call	d_call	clone_size	j_call	cdr3_aa	cdr3_nt
TRBV20-1	NA	NA	TRBJ2-3	CSARTAGARLTDTQYF	TGCAGTGCTAGGACGGCAGGGGCCCGCCTCACAGATACGCAGTATTTT
TRBV5-6	TRBD2	once	TRBJ2-7	CASAWGGKIYEQYF	TGTGCCAGCGCTTGGGGGGGAAAGATCTACGAGCAGTACTTC
TRBV2	NA	NA	TRBJ2-7	CASSQTEISYEQYF	TGTGCCAGCAGTCAAACAGAAATCTCCTACGAGCAGTACTTC
TRBV5-4	NA	few	TRBJ1-2	CASHQGPNYGYTF	TGTGCCAGCCATCAGGGCCCTAACTATGGCTACACCTTC
TRBV6-5	TRBD1	NA	TRBJ2-7	CASSSQGQGAIPYEQYF	TGTGCCAGCAGTTCCCAAGGACAGGGGGCTATTCCCTACGAGCAGTACTTC
TRBV2	TRBD2	NA	TRBJ2-1	CASSDRTSGGAQQFF	TGTGCCAGCAGTGATCGGACTAGCGGGGGGGCCCAGCAGTTCTTC
TRBV29-1	TRBD2	NA	TRBJ2-5	CSAAAGAGEETQYF	TGCAGCGCCGCAGCGGGGGCGGGGGAAGAGACCCAGTACTTC
TRBV29-1	NA	NA	TRBJ2-5	CSLRRGSLETQYF	TGCAGCCTTCGACGGGGATCCCTAGAGACCCAGTACTTC
TRBV5-1	NA	NA	TRBJ2-3	CASSSLMTDTQYF	TGCGCCAGCAGCAGCCTAATGACAGATACGCAGTATTTT
TRBV20-1	NA	few	TRBJ1-2	CSAQRRGADGYTF	TGCAGTGCTCAAAGGAGGGGGGCTGATGGCTACACCTTC
TRBV2	TRBD2	NA	TRBJ2-3	CASTPRASGGSSTDTQYF	TGTGCCAGCACCCCTAGGGCTAGCGGGGGTTCTAGCACAGATACGCAGTATTTT
TRBV7-8	NA	NA	TRBJ2-7	CASSLRSGQNPYEQYF	TGTGCCAGCAGCTTAAGGTCAGGCCAGAACCCATACGAGCAGTACTTC
TRBV5-1	NA	NA	TRBJ1-2	CASSSAYSNYGYTF	TGCGCCAGCAGCAGCGCCTACAGCAACTATGGCTACACCTTC
TRBV5-1	NA	once	TRBJ2-7	CASSPPGVSPYNEQYF	TGCGCCAGCAGCCCCCCCGGGGTGTCCCCCTACAATGAGCAGTACTTC
TRBV6-2/TRBV6-3	NA	few	TRBJ1-1	CASSYSGTTEAFF	TGTGCCAGCAGTTACTCGGGGACGACTGAAGCTTTCTTT
TRBV5-1	TRBD2	NA	TRBJ2-3	CASTPSSGYTDTQYF	TGCGCCAGCACCCCGAGTAGCGGGTACACGGATACGCAGTATTTT
TRBV9	NA	NA	TRBJ2-7	CASSVGSGPYEQYF	TGTGCCAGCAGCGTAGGGAGTGGCCCCTACGAGCAGTACTTC
TRBV7-3	NA	NA	TRBJ2-1	CASSATLVGGEQFF	TGTGCCAGCAGCGCCACCCTGGTTGGGGGTGAGCAGTTCTTC
TRBV10-3	NA	NA	TRBJ2-4	CATTDTGQQYF	TGTGCCACGACGGACACCGGGCAGCAGTACTTC